Reported below is one T cell receptor (beta chain). These data are taken from a study of blood T cell repertoires in COVID-19. As for the study in general: Samples came from the United States, Italy and Spain, spanning acute and convalescent COVID-19. Sample material is recorded as cDNA or gDNA derived from T cells, B-cell-depleted T cells, or PBMCs.

J gave up 2 bases and V 4 bases, and 1 base lay outside the gene matches. Germline V gene data show CDR1 as MDHEN and CDR2 as SYDVKM. This CDR3 has 14 residues. Sequencing used immunoSEQ multiplex PCR; TCRdb keeps in-frame clones, though not all of them. The sample yields 100,000 to 120,000 clones, approximately 70% seen once. This chain connects TRBV28 to TRBJ1-5; 8 bases line up with TRBD1. Sequencing was performed on peripheral blood. The receptor was isolated from a woman in her fifties or sixties with acute or convalescent COVID-19. The CDR3 spells CASSSGQGNQPQHF. For the CDR3, the DNA is TGTGCCAGCAGTTCGGGACAGGGCAATCAGCCCCAGCATTTT.